This T cell receptor (beta chain) was identified in a study of blood T cell repertoires in COVID-19. Study context: Samples came from the United States, Italy and Spain, spanning acute and convalescent COVID-19. PBMCs, B-cell-depleted T cells, or T cells were the source of the cDNA or gDNA that made up the material.

Study processing details: Reference gene primers were amplified, and this amplification served to estimate nucleated cell counts. Some clones are missing from TCRdb's copy, which holds only in-frame ones; the method was immunoSEQ multiplex PCR. V and J calls plus clone size are reproduced from that table; the DNA served to infer D and trimming. Among 150,000 to 200,000 clones listed, about 85% were seen once. V gave up 5 bases and J gave up 3 bases; unmatched junction bases: 6. The CDR3 spans 14 residues. Germline lookup yields CDR1 SGHVS and CDR2 FQNEAQ. The chain uses TRBV7-8 and TRBJ2-7; 8 nucleotides match TRBD1. The clonotype originates from a woman older than 75 with acute or convalescent COVID-19. Sequencing used peripheral blood. DNA of the CDR3: TGTGCCAGCAGCCTGAGGACAGGGTTCTACGAGCAGTACTTC. It yields the protein CASSLRTGFYEQYF.